This T cell receptor beta chain was found in a study of human T cells and chemical hapten exposure. Unique molecular identifiers were affixed to discrete cDNA molecules within the library. TCRdb re-called the RACE reads through MiXCR, storing one row per CDR3 protein. The repertoire holds about 30,000 distinct CDR3 sequences, with roughly 5% as singletons. The time point was: healthy volunteer bleed at 6 weeks. The study extracted total RNA from unfractionated whole blood. This clonotype has more than one count but fewer than ten. This CDR3 contains 15 residues. Trimming cost V 6 bases and J 0 bases, with 12 bases left between them.

The chain carries TRBV12-3 or TRBV12-4 and TRBJ1-3; D gene uncertain. Specimen: whole blood. This clonotype was sampled from a human donor in good health. Some clones in this sample may be carry-over from other donors' samples. CDR3 nucleotides: TGTGCCAGCAGAACCCCCGGCCTCTCTGGAAACACCATATATTTT. Translating it yields CASRTPGLSGNTIYF.